These 17 T cell receptor beta chains were all obtained from the same sample, sequenced in a study of T cell repertoires in cytomegalovirus infection. TCRdb re-called the reads through MiXCR, storing one row per CDR3 protein. The data hold about 680,000 distinct CDR3 sequences, with approximately 24% observed a single time. Input material: CD8+ T cells from PBMCs. Receptor source: a human donor in good health (CMV status not recorded). Some clones in this sample may be carry-over from other donors' samples.

The chain has TRBV2 and TRBJ1-5; D is unclear. This CDR3 is 14 amino acids long. V was clipped by 3 bases and J by 1 base, with 7 bases between them. The germline V gene has CDR1 SNHLY and CDR2 FYNNEI. In DNA, the CDR3 is TGTGCCAGCAGTGAGAGAGAAAGCAATCAGCCCCAGCATTTT. Its translation is CASSERESNQPQHF.

This chain uses TRBV28 with TRBJ2-3; the match to TRBD2 covers 7 bases. In germline, CDR1 is MDHEN, CDR2 SYDVKM. The J segment lost 2 bases and the V segment lost 7 bases, leaving 15 bases of the junction unmatched. This CDR3 contains 17 residues. The CDR3 loop is CASTPPGASGFTDTQYF. CDR3 DNA sequence: TGTGCCAGCACTCCACCCGGGGCTAGCGGATTCACAGATACGCAGTATTTT.

This chain joins TRBV10-3 and TRBJ2-2, with TRBD1 matching 10 bases. The germline V gene has CDR1 ENHRY and CDR2 SYGVKD. Trimming took 3 bases from V and 6 from J; bases not matched to a gene: 7. The CDR3 is 16 residues long. The CDR3 coding sequence is TGTGCCATCAGTGACCCTGACAGGGGGCAAGCCGGGGAGCTGTTTTTT. The encoded protein is CAISDPDRGQAGELFF.

The chain is built from TRBV5-5 and TRBJ1-2; possible D gene TRBD1, 5 bases. The CDR3 runs to 15 residues. CDR1 is SGHKS, CDR2 YYEKEE, per germline (reference sequence). V was clipped by 4 bases and J by 5 bases, with 18 bases between them. The CDR3 region has the DNA TGTGCCAGCAGCGAAGGGACCGGGGTTGGGTATGGCTACACCTTC. Protein product: CASSEGTGVGYGYTF.

This clonotype was found a few times. The chain links TRBV28 to TRBJ2-7; 9 bases match TRBD1. The CDR3 runs 16 residues. V was pared by 5 bases and J by 3 bases, with 11 bases of the junction left unmatched. Germline CDR1 MDHEN, CDR2 SYDVKM. The CDR3 DNA sequence: TGTGCCAGCAGTCTCGGAACGGGACAGGGCCTCTACGAGCAGTACGTC. It translates to CASSLGTGQGLYEQYV.

This rearrangement joins TRBV6-1 to TRBJ1-5; maybe TRBD1 (6 bases). The CDR3 runs to 14 residues. Looked up from germline, CDR1 is MNHNS and CDR2 is SASEGT. Deletions cut 5 bases from V and 6 bases from J, with 14 bases between. The CDR3 nucleotides read TGTGCCAGCAGTTACACAGGGAGGATTCAGCCCCAGCATTTT. Protein product: CASSYTGRIQPQHF.

This clonotype was seen many times. This rearrangement joins TRBV19 to TRBJ1-1; D not resolved. This CDR3 has 14 residues. V gave up 7 bases and J gave up 0 bases, with 12 bases separating them. Germline CDR1 and CDR2: LNHDA and SQIVND (reference sequence). CDR3 sequence reads: CASNPRGLNTEAFF. The CDR3 coding sequence is TGTGCCAGTAACCCGAGAGGATTGAACACTGAAGCTTTCTTT.

The chain links TRBV28 to TRBJ2-3; D is uncertain. V shed 7 bases and J shed 0 bases, with 11 bases lying between them. This CDR3 is built from 14 residues. The germline V gene encodes CDR1 MDHEN and CDR2 SYDVKM. CDR3 region: CASTPGFSTDTQYF. For the CDR3, the DNA is TGTGCCAGCACCCCCGGGTTTAGCACAGATACGCAGTATTTT.

The rearrangement links TRBV29-1 to TRBJ2-7, with D possibly being TRBD2 (7 bases). The CDR3 totals 12 residues. V was trimmed by 6 bases and J by 6 bases, leaving 15 bases between them. Germline-derived CDR1 and CDR2 are SQVTM and ANQGSEA. DNA of the CDR3: TGCAGCGTCCATGGGGGGGCGGGCGAGCAGTACGTC. Protein product: CSVHGGAGEQYV.

This clonotype was recorded a few times. The genes are TRBV6-2 or TRBV6-3 and TRBJ2-7; D remains unclear. This CDR3 has 12 residues. V dropped 6 bases and J dropped 3 bases, with 9 bases sitting between them. Germline CDR1 MNHEY, CDR2 SVGEGT. The CDR3 coding sequence is TGTGCCAGCAGAGACCTCCGCTACGAGCAGTACTTC. Translating gives CASRDLRYEQYF.

This clonotype was observed a few times. The chain links TRBV6-1 to TRBJ2-1; D is unclear. Looked up from germline, CDR1 is MNHNS and CDR2 is SASEGT. CDR3 length: 13 amino acids. The V end lost 5 bases, the J end lost 2 bases, and 7 bases lay between the germline ends. The CDR3 nucleotides are TGTGCCAGCAGTATAAGTGCCTACAATGAGCAGTTCTTC. This sequence encodes CASSISAYNEQFF.

The chain carries TRBV23-1 and TRBJ2-7, with 10 bases identical to TRBD1. TRBV23-1 is filed as an ORF, its function uncertain. J lost 6 bases, V lost 4 bases, and 9 bases had no gene match. The CDR3 has 15 residues. The CDR3 spells CASSLGQGSGGEQYF. CDR3 coding DNA: TGCGCCAGCAGTCTGGGACAGGGGTCAGGAGGCGAGCAGTACTTC.

On this clonotype itself: This sequence may be a read error, since a much larger clone differs from it by one base. The chain combines TRBV7-6 with TRBJ2-2, with 7 bases lining up with TRBD2. CDR3 length: 13 residues. Germline CDR1 is SGHVS and CDR2 is FNYEAQ. The CDR3 nucleotides are TGTGTCAGCAGCTTAGGGAGGGCCGGGGAGCTGTTTTTT. Protein product: CVSSLGRAGELFF.

The chain links TRBV2 to TRBJ2-1; the D gene is possibly TRBD2 (5 bases). Trimming pared 7 bases from V and 9 bases from J, leaving 10 bases between. The CDR3 spans 11 residues. Germline CDR1 SNHLY, CDR2 FYNNEI. This CDR3 is CASNSGPEQFF. CDR3 DNA: TGTGCCAGCAACAGCGGACCTGAGCAGTTCTTC.

The V call is TRBV29-1, the J call TRBJ2-2, with 7 bases fitting TRBD1. Germline-derived CDR1 and CDR2 are SQVTM and ANQGSEA. V lost 6 bases to trimming and J lost 8 bases; unmatched junction nucleotides: 12. This CDR3 has 14 amino acids. The CDR3 DNA reads as TGCAGCGTCCGGGACAGCAATGCTGGGGGGGAGCTGTTTTTT. Translating it yields CSVRDSNAGGELFF.

Worth noting for this clonotype: This may stem from a read error, because a much larger clone lies one nucleotide away. This chain uses TRBV7-2 with TRBJ2-4, with 7 positions matching TRBD1. Trimming cost V 5 bases and J 2 bases; bases outside gene matches: 9. Germline V gene lookup returns CDR1 SGHTA and CDR2 FQGNSA. This CDR3 contains 16 residues. The CDR3 DNA is TGTGCCAGCAGCCAATTGACAGGGACGACCAAAAACATTCAGTACTTC. This encodes CASSQLTGTTKNIQYF.

Concerning this clonotype itself: A read error is possible here, since a much larger clone lies one base away. V is TRBV14 and J is TRBJ1-1; the D gene is possibly TRBD1 (5 bases). With 3 bases removed from V and 2 bases from J, the gap between germline ends came to 7 bases. In germline, CDR1 is SGHDN, CDR2 FVKESK. CDR3 length equals 13 residues. CDR3: CASSHDRNTEAFF. The CDR3 DNA reads as TGTGCCAGCAGCCACGACAGAAACACTGAAGCTTTCTTT.